This is a list of T cell receptor beta chains from one sample in a study of cytomegalovirus exposure and HLA in healthy donors. Clones were sequenced by immunoSEQ multiplex PCR, and TCRdb holds only the in-frame ones, with some missing. The sample includes approximately 140,000 clones, roughly 77% seen only once; the top ten take approximately 3%. The material sequenced was PBMCs. All receptors derive from a female donor in good health and CMV-seronegative. Both conserved end residues are part of each CDR3. D genes are given only for firm matches. Clone size is not always given. Where it is, it says once, few, many or a class for expanded clones.

clone size: .
V gene: TRBV29-1
D gene: TRBD2
J gene: TRBJ2-7
CDR3 protein: CSGGAAGAYEQYF
CDR3 DNA: TGCAGCGGGGGGGCAGCGGGAGCCTACGAGCAGTACTTC

clone size: .
V gene: TRBV7-9
D gene: .
J gene: TRBJ2-7
CDR3 protein: CASSSSVRDSSYEQYF
CDR3 DNA: TGTGCCAGCAGCTCCTCTGTGCGGGACAGTTCCTACGAGCAGTACTTC

clone size: .
V gene: TRBV13
D gene: .
J gene: TRBJ2-5
CDR3 protein: CASSSRRGTFKGTQYF
CDR3 DNA: TGTGCCAGCAGCTCCCGGAGGGGAACCTTCAAAGGGACCCAGTACTTC

clone size: .
V gene: TRBV28
D gene: .
J gene: TRBJ2-7
CDR3 protein: CASSFTPLEQYF
CDR3 DNA: TGTGCCAGCAGTTTTACCCCACTCGAGCAGTACTTC

clone size: .
V gene: TRBV2
D gene: .
J gene: TRBJ2-1
CDR3 protein: CASRFAPGYNEQFF
CDR3 DNA: TGTGCCAGCAGATTCGCCCCGGGGTACAATGAGCAGTTCTTC

clone size: .
V gene: TRBV2
D gene: .
J gene: TRBJ2-7
CDR3 protein: CASSVGRGSYERYF
CDR3 DNA: .

clone size: .
V gene: TRBV2
D gene: TRBD1
J gene: TRBJ1-3
CDR3 protein: CARGQGTGNTIYF
CDR3 DNA: TGTGCCAGGGGACAGGGGACAGGAAACACCATATATTTT

clone size: once
V gene: TRBV14
D gene: .
J gene: TRBJ2-2
CDR3 protein: CASSLSRVGELFF
CDR3 DNA: TGTGCCAGCAGCCTCTCGAGGGTCGGGGAGCTGTTTTTT

clone size: .
V gene: TRBV7-9
D gene: .
J gene: TRBJ1-4
CDR3 protein: CASSLVGRLNEKLFF
CDR3 DNA: TGTGCCAGCAGCTTAGTAGGAAGACTCAATGAAAAACTGTTTTTT

clone size: .
V gene: TRBV27
D gene: .
J gene: TRBJ1-3
CDR3 protein: CASSSGGSGNTIYF
CDR3 DNA: TGTGCCAGCAGTTCGGGGGGCTCTGGAAACACCATATATTTT

clone size: .
V gene: TRBV15
D gene: .
J gene: TRBJ1-2
CDR3 protein: CATSRGEGVGYTF
CDR3 DNA: TGTGCCACCAGCAGAGGGGAAGGGGTTGGCTACACCTTC

clone size: .
V gene: TRBV25-1
D gene: .
J gene: TRBJ2-7
CDR3 protein: CASSEPHSPTKQYF
CDR3 DNA: TGTGCCAGCAGTGAGCCCCATAGTCCTACGAAGCAGTACTTC

clone size: .
V gene: TRBV4-1
D gene: TRBD1
J gene: TRBJ2-5
CDR3 protein: CASLDRDQETQYF
CDR3 DNA: TGCGCCAGCCTGGACAGGGACCAAGAGACCCAGTACTTC

clone size: .
V gene: TRBV5-6
D gene: TRBD1
J gene: TRBJ2-3
CDR3 protein: CASSKGTGGTDTQYF
CDR3 DNA: TGTGCCAGCAGCAAAGGGACAGGGGGCACAGATACGCAGTATTTT

clone size: many
V gene: TRBV4-3
D gene: TRBD1
J gene: TRBJ1-2
CDR3 protein: CASSRGTGRYGYTF
CDR3 DNA: TGCGCCAGCAGCCGAGGGACAGGCAGATATGGCTACACCTTC

clone size: once
V gene: TRBV2
D gene: .
J gene: TRBJ2-5
CDR3 protein: CASSEERAETQYF
CDR3 DNA: TGTGCCAGCAGCGAAGAGAGGGCAGAGACCCAGTACTTC

clone size: .
V gene: TRBV10-3
D gene: .
J gene: TRBJ2-3
CDR3 protein: CAISEAGRDTQYF
CDR3 DNA: TGTGCCATCAGTGAGGCGGGGCGGGATACGCAGTATTTT

clone size: .
V gene: TRBV5-5
D gene: .
J gene: TRBJ2-7
CDR3 protein: CASSLADRPTYKTYEQYF
CDR3 DNA: TGTGCCAGCAGCTTGGCCGACAGGCCAACCTACAAAACCTACGAGCAGTACTTC